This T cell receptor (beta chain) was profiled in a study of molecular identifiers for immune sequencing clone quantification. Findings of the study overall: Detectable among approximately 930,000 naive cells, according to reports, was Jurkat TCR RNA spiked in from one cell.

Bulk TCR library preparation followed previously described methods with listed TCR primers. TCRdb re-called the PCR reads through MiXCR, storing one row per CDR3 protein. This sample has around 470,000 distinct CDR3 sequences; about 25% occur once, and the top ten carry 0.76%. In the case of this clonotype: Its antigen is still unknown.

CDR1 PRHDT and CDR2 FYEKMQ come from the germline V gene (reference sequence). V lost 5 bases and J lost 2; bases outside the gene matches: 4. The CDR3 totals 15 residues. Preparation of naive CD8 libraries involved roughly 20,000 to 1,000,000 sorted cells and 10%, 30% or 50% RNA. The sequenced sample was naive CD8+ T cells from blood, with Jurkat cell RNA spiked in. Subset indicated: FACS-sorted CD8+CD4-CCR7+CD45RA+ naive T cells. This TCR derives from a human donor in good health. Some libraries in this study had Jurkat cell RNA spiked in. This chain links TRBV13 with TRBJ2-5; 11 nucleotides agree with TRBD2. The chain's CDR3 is CASSKLAGAQETQYF. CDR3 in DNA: TGTGCCAGCAGCAAACTAGCGGGAGCTCAAGAGACCCAGTACTTC.